The 23 T cell receptor beta chains given below trace back to one sample, sequenced in a study of T cells in women clearing cervical HPV infection. Using immunoSEQ multiplex PCR, the repertoire was profiled, and TCRdb retains in-frame clones only, with some absent. The sample features some 30,000 clones, with approximately 8.4% in its top ten. The sequenced sample was blood buffy coat. The receptor set was obtained from a woman between 18 and 69 years old with a cervical HPV16 infection that either progressed to CIN3+ or cleared (not recorded which).

As to this clone: With the read ending 3 residues before the CDR3 end, the germline J gene is used to fill in that end. The J gene is TRBJ2-7, the V gene TRBV30; D possibly corresponds to TRBD1 (5 bases). V dropped 4 bases and J dropped 4 bases, with 11 bases sitting between them. The length of the CDR3 is 12 residues. Germline loops: CDR1 GTSNPN, CDR2 SVGIG (reference sequence). CDR3 in amino acids: CAWNRQGYEQYF. The part of the CDR3 DNA that was read is TGTGCCTGGAATCGGCAGGGATACGAG.

Notes on this clone: Sequencing ends 3 residues short of the CDR3 end; the germline J gene provides the rest. V gene TRBV29-1 combines with J gene TRBJ2-1; TRBD2 matches at 10 bases. The J segment lost 2 bases and the V segment lost 6 bases, leaving 7 bases of the junction unmatched. Germline V gene sequence: CDR1 SQVTM, CDR2 ANQGSEA. This CDR3 region has 15 residues. The CDR3 here is CSVLLGLAPYNEQFF. The DNA read from the CDR3 is TGCAGCGTCCTATTGGGACTAGCGCCCTACAATGAG.

For this clone: The CDR3 end is not reached by the read, which stops 3 residues before it; the germline J gene fills it in. The chain carries TRBV2 and TRBJ2-5, with TRBD1 identical over 8 bases. The V gene's germline CDR1 is SNHLY and CDR2 FYNNEI. Trimming removed 6 bases from V and 4 bases from J; junction bases left unmatched: 7. The CDR3 is 14 amino acids. The part of the CDR3 DNA that was read is TGTGCCAGCAGACCCGCGACAGGGGCAGAGACC. It specifies CASRPATGAET. The full-length CDR3 reads as CASRPATGAETQYF. The variable domain in full, completed from reference TRBV2 and TRBJ2-5, reads EPEVTQTPSHQVTQMGQEVILRCVPISNHLYFYWYRQILGQKVEFLVSFYNNEISEKSEIFDDQFSVERPDGSNFTLKIRSTKLEDSAMYFCASRPATGAETQYFGPGTRLLVL.

A note on this clone: The read comes to an end 3 residues before the CDR3 does, leaving the germline J gene to fill in the end. This chain links TRBV4-1 with TRBJ1-6, with D unclear. This CDR3 has 12 amino acids. Germline V gene sequence: CDR1 MGHRA, CDR2 YSYEKL. The V end lost 4 bases, the J end lost 6 bases, and 4 bases lay between the germline ends. The chain's CDR3 is CASSPVNSPLHF. The DNA read from the CDR3 is TGCGCCAGCAGCCCTGTTAATTCACCC.

To note about this clone: Read sequence stops 3 residues before the CDR3 end, and the germline J gene provides the missing end. This chain joins TRBV27 and TRBJ2-2; 7 bases align to TRBD2. V shed 2 bases and J 6 bases; nucleotides not matched to a gene: 3. Germline V gene lookup returns CDR1 MNHEY and CDR2 SMNVEV (reference sequence). The CDR3 has 14 residues. The covered CDR3 bases are TGTGCCAGCAGTTTAGGGAGGGACTCCGGGGAG. It encodes CASSLGRDSGE. The whole CDR3 protein is CASSLGRDSGELFF.

Comment on this clone: The CDR3 is cut off 3 residues early in the read; its end comes from the germline J gene. The chain links TRBV20-1 to TRBJ2-1; 10 nucleotides align to TRBD2. The ends lost 6 bases at V and 7 bases at J; junction bases unmatched: 9. The germline gives CDR1 DFQATT, CDR2 SNEGSKA (reference sequence). The CDR3 spans 14 residues. The CDR3 sequence: CSAPLAGVGNEQFF. The CDR3 bases that were read are TGCAGTGCCCCTCTAGCGGGAGTAGGAAATGAG.

A remark on this clone: The read ends 3 residues before the CDR3 terminus; that terminus is restored from the germline J gene. This chain links TRBV30 with TRBJ2-6; 7 bases align to TRBD1. CDR3 length: 18 residues. Trimming cost V 2 bases and J 3 bases; bases outside gene matches: 13. Per germline, CDR1 GTSNPN and CDR2 SVGIG (reference sequence). CDR3 in amino acids: CAWSPQGVGVGGANVLTF. CDR3 bases read: TGTGCCTGGAGTCCTCAGGGGGTCGGGGTCGGTGGGGCCAACGTC.

Here the CDR3 reads CASSLDTLNTEAFF. The sequenced CDR3 bases are TGTGCCAGCAGCTTGGACACATTGAACACTGAA. J is TRBJ1-1 and V is TRBV5-4; D unclear. Read data end 3 residues before the CDR3 end; the end is taken from the germline J gene. Germline V gives CDR1 SGHNT, CDR2 YYREEE (reference sequence). The CDR3 contains 14 residues. Deletions cut 0 bases from V and 0 bases from J, with 6 bases between.

In regard to this clone: The read terminates 3 residues ahead of where the CDR3 ends, so the germline J gene completes it. V usage is TRBV15 and J usage is TRBJ1-2; no firm D call. The germline CDR1 and CDR2 sequences are LNHNV and YYDKDF (reference sequence). The CDR3 runs to 13 residues. Trimming took 5 bases from V and 5 from J, leaving 12 bases between them. The CDR3 reads CATSPSTGYGYTF. The DNA read from the CDR3 is TGTGCCACCAGCCCAAGCACGGGGTATGGC.

As to this clone: The DNA ends 3 residues before the CDR3 does, and the rest of the CDR3 is filled in from the germline J gene. V and J are TRBV2 and TRBJ2-3; D is perhaps TRBD2 (6 bases). The CDR3 is 15 residues long. V lost 3 bases to trimming and J lost 2 bases, with 12 bases between them. Germline V gene lookup returns CDR1 SNHLY and CDR2 FYNNEI. The CDR3 loop is CASSDRGDFTDTQYF. CDR3 bases read: TGTGCCAGCAGTGATCGCGGGGACTTCACAGATACG.

Regarding this clone: The read comes to an end 3 residues before the CDR3 does, leaving the germline J gene to fill in the end. The chain has TRBV11-2 and TRBJ2-1, with TRBD2 identical over 8 bases. The ends lost 3 bases at V and 6 bases at J; junction bases unmatched: 7. In germline, CDR1 is SGHAT, CDR2 FQNNGV. The CDR3 spans 15 residues. The CDR3 sequence: CASSFGGGGTNEQFF. The DNA read from the CDR3 is TGTGCCAGCAGCTTCGGGGGGGGCGGCACCAATGAG.

Note on this clone: The CDR3 is cut off 3 residues early in the read; its end comes from the germline J gene. This chain uses TRBV6-4 with TRBJ2-3; 7 positions agree with TRBD2. This CDR3 contains 15 residues. The trim removed 5 bases at V and 3 bases at J, leaving 8 bases unmatched. The germline V gene has CDR1 MRHNA and CDR2 SNTAGT. CDR3 sequence: CASSSSGEATDTQYF. The part of the CDR3 DNA that was read is TGTGCCAGCAGTTCAAGCGGGGAGGCTACAGATACG.

For this clone: The read ends 3 residues before the CDR3 terminus; that terminus is restored from the germline J gene. The V and J genes are TRBV20-1 and TRBJ2-7; D perhaps matches TRBD1 (6 bases). Germline V gene sequence: CDR1 DFQATT, CDR2 SNEGSKA (reference sequence). V dropped 5 bases and J dropped 0 bases, with 11 bases sitting between them. The CDR3 spans 13 residues. Partial CDR3 DNA: TGCAGTGCTGTGGGGGCAACCTCCTACGAG. Translation: CSAVGATSYE. The complete CDR3 sequence is CSAVGATSYEQYF.

Notes on this clone: Read data end 3 residues before the CDR3 end; the end is taken from the germline J gene. The rearrangement uses TRBV2 and TRBJ2-7, with D possibly TRBD1 on 6 matching bases. V lost 4 bases, J lost 0 bases, and 13 bases lay in between. Looked up from germline, CDR1 is SNHLY and CDR2 is FYNNEI. CDR3 length equals 15 residues. CDR3 DNA, as far as it was read: TGTGCCAGCAGTGTCGAGGGGGACCCCTCCTACGAG. It encodes CASSVEGDPSYE. The CDR3 as a whole reads CASSVEGDPSYEQYF.

For this clone: Sequencing ends 3 residues short of the CDR3 end; the germline J gene provides the rest. The chain recombines TRBV20-1 with TRBJ2-7; TRBD2 matches 14 bases. The junction had 4 bases not matched to a gene; V was cut back by 6 bases and J by 3 bases. This CDR3 region has 14 residues. Germline V lookup: CDR1 DFQATT, CDR2 SNEGSKA (reference sequence). The part of the CDR3 DNA that was read is TGCAGTGCATTGGGACTAGCGGGAGTCTACGAG. This gives the protein CSALGLAGVYE. The full CDR3 reads CSALGLAGVYEQYF.

As for this clone: Read sequence stops 3 residues before the CDR3 end, and the germline J gene provides the missing end. The rearrangement uses TRBV28 and TRBJ2-5, with 14 bases that match TRBD2. CDR3 length: 18 residues. CDR1 and CDR2 (germline): MDHEN, SYDVKM. Unmatched junction bases numbered 12, after V lost 7 bases and J lost 2 bases. The sequenced part of the CDR3 DNA is TGTGCCAGCACCCCCCCGGGACTAGCGGGAGTGGGTCAAGAGACC. Amino acid sequence: CASTPPGLAGVGQET. The entire CDR3 is CASTPPGLAGVGQETQYF.

Concerning this clone itself: The CDR3 end is not reached by the read, which stops 3 residues before it; the germline J gene fills it in. The rearrangement links TRBV5-5 to TRBJ1-2; D is undetermined. The germline CDR1 and CDR2 sequences are SGHKS and YYEKEE (reference sequence). The CDR3 spans 15 residues. The covered CDR3 bases are TGTGCCAGCAGCTTGGCCCCGGGTTCCGAGCAGGGC. It codes for CASSLAPGSEQG. The full CDR3 reads CASSLAPGSEQGYTF.

Details on this clone: Read coverage stops 3 residues before the CDR3 terminus; the germline J gene supplies the remainder. The rearrangement joins TRBV5-1 to TRBJ2-7; perhaps TRBD1 as D (5 bases). CDR3 length equals 16 residues. The germline V gene has CDR1 SGHRS and CDR2 YFSETQ. Trimming shortened V by 0 bases and J by 6 bases, and 19 bases separated the two germline ends. The DNA read from the CDR3 is TGCGCCAGCAGCTTGGCTCTTATGCAGGGTGGTCGCGAG. This codes for CASSLALMQGGRE. The CDR3, in full, reads CASSLALMQGGREQYF.

Turning to this clone: Read sequence stops 3 residues before the CDR3 end, and the germline J gene provides the missing end. The chain links TRBV12-5 to TRBJ1-6; D possibly corresponds to TRBD1 (6 bases). This CDR3 is built from 14 residues. Germline CDR1 and CDR2: LGHNT and FRNRAP. Trimming stripped 6 bases from V and 9 bases from J, with 15 bases between. The sequenced CDR3 bases are TGTGCTAGTGGGATTCAGGGGAAGGGTTCACCC. Its translation: CASGIQGKGSP. The whole CDR3 sequence reads CASGIQGKGSPLHF.

CDR3 loop: CASKQGAGTGELFF. The covered CDR3 bases are TGTGCCAGTAAACAGGGGGCGGGGACCGGGGAG. This chain uses TRBV19 with TRBJ2-2; 9 nucleotides match TRBD1. The read gets to within 3 residues of the CDR3 end, and the germline J gene fills in the rest. This CDR3 region has 14 residues. With 7 bases clipped from V and 5 bases from J, the junction kept 5 bases outside the gene matches. CDR1 is LNHDA, CDR2 SQIVND, per germline (reference sequence).

A word on this clone: The sequence runs out 3 residues before the end of the CDR3; the remainder is reconstructed from the germline J gene. The chain uses TRBV5-6 and TRBJ1-2; perhaps TRBD1 as D (5 bases). Trimming left V 6 bases short and J 2 bases short, with 17 bases between. CDR1 and CDR2 (germline): SGHDT, YYEEEE. This CDR3 is 15 amino acids long. This chain's CDR3 is CASTTPGEGNYGYTF. The part of the CDR3 DNA that was read is TGTGCCAGCACCACACCGGGGGAGGGCAACTATGGC.

Worth noting for this clone: The observed sequence ends 3 residues before the CDR3 terminus, with the missing tail filled in from the germline J gene. The chain is built from TRBV5-6 and TRBJ2-1; a possible D gene is TRBD1 (5 bases). Germline V gene sequence: CDR1 SGHDT, CDR2 YYEEEE. V was trimmed by 2 bases and J by 5 bases, leaving 8 bases between them. The CDR3 loop spans 13 amino acids. The CDR3 region is CASSLTGDNEQFF. The DNA read from the CDR3 is TGTGCCAGCAGCTTAACAGGAGACAATGAG.

This CDR3 is CAWIGQSQETQYF. CDR3 bases read: TGTGCCTGGATTGGACAGAGTCAAGAGACG. The chain links TRBV30 to TRBJ2-3, with TRBD1 as a possible D gene (6 bases). The read stops 3 residues short of the end of the CDR3; the missing end is completed from the germline J gene. Per the germline V gene, CDR1 is GTSNPN and CDR2 is SVGIG (reference sequence). The CDR3 has 13 amino acids.